Listed below are T cell receptor beta chains from one sample, sequenced in a study of blood T cell repertoires in COVID-19. Data came from immunoSEQ multiplex PCR; TCRdb stores just in-frame clones and leaves some out. The sample includes roughly 380,000 clones, about 90% of them seen just once. The source material was PBMCs or T cells enriched from blood (not recorded which). The receptor source for this set is a woman aged 25 to 39 who had been exposed to COVID-19. CDR3s include the opening cysteine and the closing phenylalanine or tryptophan. A D gene is named only where the DNA matches it firmly. Size is omitted from some rows. Given values are once, few, many or a class for expanded clones.

D gene,V gene,J gene,clone size,CDR3 DNA,CDR3 protein
TRBD1,TRBV7-9,TRBJ1-6,once,TGTGCCAGCAGCAAATCTAGACAGGGGCTGAATTCACCCCTCCACTTT,CASSKSRQGLNSPLHF
TRBD1,TRBV29-1,TRBJ2-7,-,TGCAGCGTTGCTCGTGACAGGGGGACCTACGAGCAGTACTTC,CSVARDRGTYEQYF
TRBD1,TRBV15,TRBJ1-5,-,TGTGCCACCAGCAGAGATCTGGGAACAGGGGGCAGTCAGCCCCAGCATTTT,CATSRDLGTGGSQPQHF
TRBD1,TRBV7-8,TRBJ1-1,-,TGTGCCAGCAGCTTAGCGTTAAACAGGGGGAACACTGAAGCTTTCTTT,CASSLALNRGNTEAFF
-,TRBV10-2,TRBJ1-3,-,TGCGCCAGCAGTGATCGGCGGGGGACTGGAAACACCATATATTTT,CASSDRRGTGNTIYF
-,TRBV2,TRBJ1-5,-,TGTGCCAGCAGTGAATCGGGTGCCACCTATAGCAATCAGCCCCAGCATTTT,CASSESGATYSNQPQHF
TRBD2,TRBV13,TRBJ2-3,-,TGTGCCAGCAGCGGAGGGACTAGCGGGAGCAGCACAGATACGCAGTATTTT,CASSGGTSGSSTDTQYF
TRBD2,TRBV7-9,TRBJ2-7,-,TGTGCCAGCAGCTTCGGGTTGGCGGGGGGCTACGAGCAGTACTTC,CASSFGLAGGYEQYF
-,TRBV7-8,TRBJ2-7,few,TGTGCCAGCAGCTCAGTCAAGGCTCAGGGCCACTACGAGCAGTACTTC,CASSSVKAQGHYEQYF
TRBD1,TRBV18,TRBJ2-2,-,TGTGCCAGCTCACCACCGGGACAGGGGGCGACCGGGGAGCTGTTTTTT,CASSPPGQGATGELFF
-,TRBV18,TRBJ2-1,-,TGTGCCAGCTCACCGGCGGCGGGCAGCTCCTACAATGAGCAGTTCTTC,CASSPAAGSSYNEQFF
-,TRBV11-1,TRBJ2-5,-,TGTGCCAGCAGCGCCTGGACCGGGGGAGAGACCCAGTACTTC,CASSAWTGGETQYF
-,TRBV28,TRBJ1-2,-,TGTGCCAGCAGTTTAGGGAGGGGGGCTAGTACCTTC,CASSLGRGASTF
-,TRBV28,TRBJ2-7,-,TGTGCCAGCATACCCGCGGGGCAGGGCTACGAGCAGTACTTC,CASIPAGQGYEQYF
TRBD1,TRBV7-8,TRBJ1-1,-,TGTGCCAGCAGCTTAGTTTCGGGACAGGGCTTGAACACTGAAGCTTTCTTT,CASSLVSGQGLNTEAFF
TRBD2,TRBV19,TRBJ2-7,-,TGTGCCAGTAGTAGCGGGAGAGGCGAGCAGTACTTC,CASSSGRGEQYF
-,TRBV19,TRBJ2-5,-,TGTGCCAGTAGTATTCTTCCAGGGGGGACAGAGACCCAGTACTTC,CASSILPGGTETQYF
-,TRBV5-4,TRBJ1-4,-,TGTGCCAGCAGCGGCTCCGGGATCAATGAAAAACTGTTTTTT,CASSGSGINEKLFF
-,TRBV5-1,TRBJ1-3,few,TGCGCCAGCAGCCAGACCAGGGACTCAAACACCATATATTTT,CASSQTRDSNTIYF
-,TRBV18,TRBJ1-1,-,TGTGCCAGCTCACGGGAACAGGATTATGAAGCTTTCTTT,CASSREQDYEAFF
TRBD1,TRBV4-2,TRBJ2-2,-,TGTGCCAGCAGCCAAGAGGACAGGGGGCAAGGCGGGGAGCTGTTTTTT,CASSQEDRGQGGELFF
TRBD1,TRBV27,TRBJ1-5,few,TGTGCCAGCAGTCCCGCCGGACAGGGCCATCAGCCCCAGCATTTT,CASSPAGQGHQPQHF
TRBD2,TRBV7-3,TRBJ2-3,-,TGTGCCAGCAGCGCCGGCCTGGGGCTGGCGGGGAGGGCAGATACGCAGTATTTT,CASSAGLGLAGRADTQYF
-,TRBV7-7,TRBJ1-2,few,TGTGCTAGCAGCTTAGGCCCAGGGGCGGACTATGGCTACACCTTC,CASSLGPGADYGYTF
-,TRBV12-3/TRBV12-4,TRBJ1-1,-,TGTGCCAGCAGTTTAACGGGGGACACTGAAGCTTTCTTT,CASSLTGDTEAFF
-,TRBV19,TRBJ2-3,-,TGTGCCAGTAGCCTATTAAGCTTGACAGATACGCAGTATTTT,CASSLLSLTDTQYF
TRBD1,TRBV7-6,TRBJ2-2,-,TGTGCCAGCAGCTTAGCGGCAGGACAGGGAAACACCGGGGAGCTGTTTTTT,CASSLAAGQGNTGELFF
-,TRBV7-9,TRBJ1-4,-,TGTGCCAGCAGCTTAGAGGGGGTACGGGAAAAACTGTTTTTT,CASSLEGVREKLFF
TRBD2,TRBV5-1,TRBJ2-3,-,TGCGCCAGCAGCCCCCTAGCGGGAGGGGGCACAGATACGCAGTATTTT,CASSPLAGGGTDTQYF
TRBD2,TRBV11-3,TRBJ2-1,-,TGTGCCAGCAGCTTAAAGGGAGGGATGTCTGGCTACAATGAGCAGTTCTTC,CASSLKGGMSGYNEQFF
-,TRBV15,TRBJ2-6,-,TGTGCCACCAGCACACAGGGTAGCTGGGCCAACGTCCTGACTTTC,CATSTQGSWANVLTF
TRBD2,TRBV9,TRBJ2-5,-,TGTGCCAGCAGCGTAACCGGGACTAGTATAGAGACCCAGTACTTC,CASSVTGTSIETQYF
-,TRBV7-9,TRBJ1-5,-,TGTGCCAGCAGCTCACACCGTGCGGGGATCAGCAATCAGCCCCAGCATTTT,CASSSHRAGISNQPQHF
-,TRBV7-6,TRBJ2-5,-,TGTGCCAGCAGCCCCGGGATAAAAGAGACCCAGTACTTC,CASSPGIKETQYF
-,TRBV13,TRBJ2-1,-,TGTGCCAGCAGCTCCGGGTCTGTGGCCTACAATGAGCAGTTCTTC,CASSSGSVAYNEQFF
-,TRBV7-3,TRBJ2-1,-,TGTGCCAGCAGCTTACTTAGCGGCCGGCAGGGTGATGAGCAGTTCTTC,CASSLLSGRQGDEQFF
-,TRBV7-8,TRBJ2-2,few,TGTGCCAGCAAGGGCGGGTCGAACACCGGGGAGCTGTTTTTT,CASKGGSNTGELFF
TRBD2,TRBV3-1/TRBV3-2,TRBJ2-1,once,TGTGCCAGCAGCCAAGGGCTAGCGGAGATCTACAATGAGCAGTTCTTC,CASSQGLAEIYNEQFF
TRBD1,TRBV19,TRBJ1-5,few,TGTGCCAGTAGTATCACGACAGGGGTTCATCAGCCCCAGCATTTT,CASSITTGVHQPQHF
-,TRBV20-1,TRBJ2-1,-,TGCAGTGCTAGAGGGAGGGAGCAGTTCTTC,CSARGREQFF
-,TRBV5-1,TRBJ2-7,-,TGCGCCAGCAGCTTGGTGGGACTCGAGCAGTACTTC,CASSLVGLEQYF
-,TRBV7-3,TRBJ2-1,once,TGTGCCAGCAGCTCCGGGACTTACCCATACAATGAGCAGTTCTTC,CASSSGTYPYNEQFF
-,TRBV6-5,TRBJ1-2,-,TGTGCCAGCAGTTACGGACAGGGCTACACCTTC,CASSYGQGYTF
-,TRBV7-9,TRBJ1-1,once,TGTGCCAGCAGCTTCGGGTCCGCCTGGAACACTGAAGCTTTCTTT,CASSFGSAWNTEAFF
TRBD2,TRBV2,TRBJ2-2,-,TGTGCCAGCAGTCGGGCGGGAGGGCCTTCCGGGGAGCTGTTTTTT,CASSRAGGPSGELFF
TRBD2,TRBV3-1/TRBV3-2,TRBJ2-1,once,TGTGCCAGCAGCCAAGTCAGGACTAGCCCTTACAATGAGCAGTTCTTC,CASSQVRTSPYNEQFF
-,TRBV28,TRBJ2-1,few,TGTGCCAGCAGTTTTCATGGGTGGAGGGAGGGGGAGCCTTTCTACAATGAGCAGTTCTTC,CASSFHGWREGEPFYNEQFF
TRBD2,TRBV19,TRBJ2-7,-,TGTGCCAGTAGTATCCGGCGGGAGGCCACCTACGAGCAGTACTTC,CASSIRREATYEQYF
TRBD1,TRBV18,TRBJ2-3,once,TGTGCCAGCTCACCACCAGGGACAGCACAAGATACGCAGTATTTT,CASSPPGTAQDTQYF
TRBD1,TRBV5-4,TRBJ1-1,-,TGTGCCAGCAGCTTGGAGGGACAGGGCACTGAAGCTTTCTTT,CASSLEGQGTEAFF
TRBD2,TRBV5-1,TRBJ2-5,-,TGCGCCAGCAGCCGGGGGGGGCCCCAAGAGACCCAGTACTTC,CASSRGGPQETQYF
TRBD2,TRBV28,TRBJ2-5,-,TGTGCCAGCAGTTTGAGCCTCGGGGGGGGCCGAGAGACCCAGTACTTC,CASSLSLGGGRETQYF
-,TRBV19,TRBJ2-7,-,TGTGCCAGTAGGACATCACGGGGAGACTACGAGCAGTACTTC,CASRTSRGDYEQYF
-,TRBV13,TRBJ1-2,-,TGTGCCAGCAGCTTAACAGGGACAAAGCCTAACTATGGCTACACCTTC,CASSLTGTKPNYGYTF
-,TRBV11-3,TRBJ2-7,-,TGTGCCAGCAGCTCGAAAATAGCGGCCTACGAGCAGTACTTC,CASSSKIAAYEQYF
-,TRBV5-1,TRBJ2-5,-,TGCGCCAGCAGCTTGGTATCCGGGTTAAGGTACCAAGAGGCCCAGTACTTC,CASSLVSGLRYQEAQYF
-,TRBV30,TRBJ1-2,-,TGTGCCTGGAGTGTACTGGATATGTCCCGGGGCTATGGCTACACCTTC,CAWSVLDMSRGYGYTF
-,TRBV6-5,TRBJ2-7,-,TGTGCCAGCCCCAAAGGGGTTGTGGGTGACGAGCAGTACTTC,CASPKGVVGDEQYF